This T cell receptor (beta chain) was sequenced for a study of T cells in Graves' hyperthyroidism and ophthalmopathy. Trimming took 6 bases from V and 5 from J; bases not matched to a gene: 5. There are 15 residues in the CDR3. The germline V gene has CDR1 SEHNR and CDR2 FQNEAQ (reference sequence). This clonotype was counted at least ten times. TCR beta CDR3 regions were amplified from RNA transcripts. HTBI primers were the set used in a first-round RT-PCR of the TCR CDR3. A single record per CDR3 protein comes from TCRdb applying MiXCR to the multiplex PCR reads. Altogether about 200,000 distinct CDR3 sequences are present, roughly 18% being singletons, with the ten largest covering around 50%.

The TCR was taken from a middle-aged man with Graves' hyperthyroidism. The chain employs TRBV7-9 and TRBJ2-2; TRBD2 matches 11 bases. The sequencing input was blood. The CDR3 sequence is CASSPGLAETGELFF. The CDR3 DNA reads TGTGCCAGCAGTCCGGGACTAGCGGAAACCGGGGAGCTGTTTTTT.